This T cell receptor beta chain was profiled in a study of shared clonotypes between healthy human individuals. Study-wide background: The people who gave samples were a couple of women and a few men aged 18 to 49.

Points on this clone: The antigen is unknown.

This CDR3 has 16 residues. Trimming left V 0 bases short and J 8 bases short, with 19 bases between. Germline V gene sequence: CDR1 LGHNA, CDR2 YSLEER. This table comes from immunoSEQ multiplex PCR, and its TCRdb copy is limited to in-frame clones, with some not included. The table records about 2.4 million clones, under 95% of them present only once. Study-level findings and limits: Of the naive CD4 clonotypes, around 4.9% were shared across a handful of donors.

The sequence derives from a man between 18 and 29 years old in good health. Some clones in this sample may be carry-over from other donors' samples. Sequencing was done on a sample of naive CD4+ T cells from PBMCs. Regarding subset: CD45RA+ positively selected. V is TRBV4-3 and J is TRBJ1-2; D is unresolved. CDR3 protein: CASSQDWSIGRRGYTF. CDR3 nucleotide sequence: TGCGCCAGCAGCCAAGATTGGTCCATTGGGAGGAGAGGCTACACCTTC.